This T cell receptor (beta chain) was captured by sequencing in a study of blood T cells in healthy people across ages. The table lists this clonotype with a few counts. With a J-beta primer mix and a sample-barcoded 5' primer, a second PCR ran about 6 to 11 cycles. TCRdb reprocessed the 5' RACE reads via MiXCR and lists one record per CDR3 protein. The repertoire holds about 840,000 distinct CDR3 sequences, with around 29% as singletons. Trimming took off 7 bases at V and 0 bases at J, with 13 bases between the two ends. Germline CDR1 and CDR2: MDHEN and SYDVKM. This CDR3 region has 16 residues. These same records also appear under a second study, on T cells of mothers and their children.

This clonotype originated in a woman aged 40 to 49 in good health. Sample: blood. The chain employs TRBV28 and TRBJ2-6; perhaps D is TRBD1 or TRBD2 (5 bases each). CDR3 nucleotide sequence: TGTGCCAGCAAAGAGGGGTCCCTCTCTGGGGCCAACGTCCTGACTTTC. This encodes CASKEGSLSGANVLTF. Combining the CDR3 with reference TRBV28 and TRBJ2-6 gives the whole variable domain DVKVTQSSRYLVKRTGEKVFLECVQDMDHENMFWYRQDPGLGLRLIYFSYDVKMKEKGDIPEGYSVSREKKERFSLILESASTNQTSMYLCASKEGSLSGANVLTFGAGSRLTVL.